This TCR beta chain was documented in a study of cytomegalovirus exposure and HLA in healthy donors. Study-level findings and limits: Testing in vitro showed three CMV-associated chains specific for CMV antigens. A previous analysis found most TCR beta V segments productive roughly 87% or roughly 30% of the time.

In the PCR, 60 Vbeta and 13 Jbeta primers were used. Data came from immunoSEQ multiplex PCR; TCRdb stores just in-frame clones and leaves some out. The data contain 95,000 to 150,000 clones, around three quarters of them singletons. About this clone: What it recognizes is unknown.

This TCR derives from a human donor in good health. Sample: PBMCs.

The CDR3 reads CASSERVGQGAATEAFF. The CDR3 nucleotides read TGCGCCAGCAGTGAGAGGGTTGGACAGGGGGCGGCCACTGAAGCTTTCTTT. The rearrangement links TRBV10-1 to TRBJ1-1; TRBD1 matches at 11 bases. In germline, CDR1 is WNHNN, CDR2 SYGVQD (reference sequence). The junction had 9 bases not matched to a gene; V was cut back by 2 bases and J by 4 bases. The CDR3 consists of 17 residues.